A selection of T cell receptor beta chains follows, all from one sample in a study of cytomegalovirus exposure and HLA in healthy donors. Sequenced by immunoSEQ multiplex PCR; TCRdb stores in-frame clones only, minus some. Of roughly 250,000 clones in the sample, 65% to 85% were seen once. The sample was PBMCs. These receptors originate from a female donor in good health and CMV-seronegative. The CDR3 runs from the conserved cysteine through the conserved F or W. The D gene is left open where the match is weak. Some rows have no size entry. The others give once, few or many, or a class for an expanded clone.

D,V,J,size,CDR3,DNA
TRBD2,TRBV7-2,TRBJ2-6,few,CASSSGPGGGANVLTF,TGTGCCAGCAGCTCCGGGCCGGGAGGTGGGGCCAACGTCCTGACTTTC
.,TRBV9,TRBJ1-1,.,CASSVTDRPGTEAFF,TGTGCCAGCAGCGTGACTGACAGGCCAGGGACTGAAGCTTTCTTT
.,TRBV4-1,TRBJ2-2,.,CASSQRADPPELFF,TGCGCCAGCAGCCAGAGGGCCGATCCTCCGGAGCTGTTTTTT
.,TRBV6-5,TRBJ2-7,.,CASSYSSPRFQGEQYF,TGTGCCAGCAGTTACTCGTCACCCCGCTTTCAGGGCGAGCAGTACTTC
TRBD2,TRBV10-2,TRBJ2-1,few,CASSESTQRDSYNEQFF,TGCGCCAGCAGTGAGTCGACTCAGCGGGACTCCTACAATGAGCAGTTCTTC
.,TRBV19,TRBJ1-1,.,CASSIQQNTEAFF,TGTGCCAGTAGTATACAACAGAACACTGAAGCTTTCTTT
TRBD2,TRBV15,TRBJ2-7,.,CATSRDAGEAYEQYF,TGTGCCACCAGCAGAGACGCGGGAGAGGCCTACGAGCAGTACTTC
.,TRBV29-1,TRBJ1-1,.,CSVEDQANTEAFF,TGCAGCGTTGAAGATCAGGCTAACACTGAAGCTTTCTTT
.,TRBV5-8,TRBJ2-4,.,CASSSRAPGADIQYF,TGTGCCAGCAGCAGCCGGGCTCCAGGGGCGGACATTCAGTACTTC
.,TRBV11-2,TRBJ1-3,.,CASRQLGQGRGNTIYF,TGTGCCAGCAGACAATTGGGGCAGGGGCGAGGAAACACCATATATTTT
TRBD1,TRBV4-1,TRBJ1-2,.,CASSQDPPGGLDRGRFGYTF,TGCGCCAGCAGCCAAGATCCCCCGGGGGGCCTAGACAGGGGGCGCTTTGGCTACACCTTC
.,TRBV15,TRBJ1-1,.,CATSRDLAGPSSDF,TGTGCCACCAGCAGAGATTTGGCAGGCCCGAGTTCTGACTTT
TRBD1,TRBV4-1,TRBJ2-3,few,CASSQEDRDPDTQYF,TGCGCCAGCAGCCAAGAGGACAGGGACCCAGATACGCAGTATTTT
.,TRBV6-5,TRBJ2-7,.,CASSRLGRDYEQYF,TGTGCCAGCAGTAGACTAGGCAGGGACTACGAGCAGTACTTC
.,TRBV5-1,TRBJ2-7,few,CASTKMYDKTYEQYF,TGCGCCAGCACTAAAATGTATGACAAGACCTACGAGCAGTACTTC
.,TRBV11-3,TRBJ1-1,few,CASSFGETEAFF,TGTGCCAGCAGCTTTGGGGAGACTGAAGCTTTCTTT
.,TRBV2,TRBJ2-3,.,CASSRENPDTQYF,TGTGCCAGCAGCCGGGAGAATCCGGATACGCAGTATTTT
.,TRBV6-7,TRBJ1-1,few,CASRHERTEAFF,TGTGCCAGCAGACACGAACGCACTGAAGCTTTCTTT
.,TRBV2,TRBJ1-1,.,CASSEARVNTEAFF,TGTGCCAGCAGTGAAGCGCGCGTGAACACTGAAGCTTTCTTT
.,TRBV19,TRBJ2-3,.,CASSTPPSRTDTQYF,TGTGCCAGTAGTACCCCCCCGTCCCGGACAGATACGCAGTATTTT
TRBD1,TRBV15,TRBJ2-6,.,CATTGQGAGGANVLTF,TGTGCCACCACGGGACAGGGGGCGGGAGGGGCCAACGTCCTGACTTTC
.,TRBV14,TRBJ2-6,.,CASSQDVRASYSGANVLTF,TGTGCCAGCAGCCAGGACGTCAGGGCCTCATACTCTGGGGCCAACGTCCTGACTTTC
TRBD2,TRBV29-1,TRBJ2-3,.,CSVDSGATDTQYF,TGCAGCGTAGATAGCGGGGCCACAGATACGCAGTATTTT
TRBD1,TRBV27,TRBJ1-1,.,CASREGQLNTEAFF,TGTGCCAGCAGGGAGGGACAGTTGAACACTGAAGCTTTCTTT
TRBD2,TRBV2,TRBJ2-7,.,CASRTTSDAYEQYF,TGTGCCAGCAGAACTACTAGCGATGCCTACGAGCAGTACTTC
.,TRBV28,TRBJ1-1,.,CASSPAGGTADTEAFF,TGTGCCAGCAGTCCGGCTGGGGGGACGGCAGACACTGAAGCTTTCTTT
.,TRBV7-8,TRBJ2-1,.,CASSSPPAPTQFF,TGTGCCAGCAGCTCCCCGCCCGCCCCAACTCAGTTCTTC